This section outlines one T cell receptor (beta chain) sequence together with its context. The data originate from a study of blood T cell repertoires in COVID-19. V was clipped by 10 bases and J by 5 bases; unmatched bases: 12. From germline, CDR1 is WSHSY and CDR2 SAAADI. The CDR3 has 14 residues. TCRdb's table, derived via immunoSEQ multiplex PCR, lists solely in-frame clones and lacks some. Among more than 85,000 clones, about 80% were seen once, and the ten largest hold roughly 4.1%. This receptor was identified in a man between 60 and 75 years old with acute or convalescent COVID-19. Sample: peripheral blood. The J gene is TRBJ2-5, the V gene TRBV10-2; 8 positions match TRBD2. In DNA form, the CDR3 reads TGCGCCACACAACTAGCGGTGTCGCGGGAGACCCAGTACTTC. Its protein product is CATQLAVSRETQYF.